This entry concerns a single T cell receptor (beta chain). This sample is part of a study of blood T cell repertoires in COVID-19. Overall study context: Samples came from the United States, Italy and Spain, spanning acute and convalescent COVID-19. The cDNA or gDNA used as material had been derived from T cells, B-cell-depleted T cells, or PBMCs.

Libraries were prepared by immunoSEQ multiplex PCR; TCRdb keeps only in-frame clonotypes and omits some of them. The data show 150,000 to 200,000 clones, 89% seen once. The J segment lost 3 bases and the V segment lost 6 bases, leaving 4 bases of the junction unmatched. The CDR3 has 14 residues. Germline values: CDR1 SQVTM, CDR2 ANQGSEA. Sequencing was done on a sample of PBMCs or T cells enriched from blood (not recorded which). The receptor comes from a woman between 35 and 50 years old with acute COVID-19. The chain is built from TRBV29-1 and TRBJ2-1, with TRBD2 identical over 11 bases. The CDR3 region has the DNA TGCAGCGTGGCGACTAGCGGGATCTACAATGAGCAGTTCTTC. Translating gives CSVATSGIYNEQFF.